The clone carrying this T cell receptor (beta chain) has only a few counts. What it binds is not known. Germline assignment: CDR1 SGHKS and CDR2 YYEKEE (reference sequence). V dropped 0 bases and J dropped 6; count of bases not matched to a gene: 8. The CDR3 contains 15 residues. The sample originates from a study of CD8 T cells in ankylosing spondylitis. TCRdb redid the calling of the 5' RACE reads with MiXCR, one entry per CDR3 protein. Of over 600,000 distinct CDR3 sequences in the sample, around 20% were seen once. Study observations and caveats: Ankylosing spondylitis blood appeared to be characterized by a TCR beta motif of 8 or 9 highly homologous variants.

The rearrangement uses TRBV5-5 and TRBJ1-2; TRBD1 matches 7 bases. The sequencing sample was made of blood, either unsorted or a sorted T cell fraction (not recorded which). The sequence was collected from a male donor with ankylosing spondylitis. CDR3 DNA sequence: TGTGCCAGCAGCTTGGACCCGAGGGGGCTGAATGGCTACACCTTC. It encodes CASSLDPRGLNGYTF.